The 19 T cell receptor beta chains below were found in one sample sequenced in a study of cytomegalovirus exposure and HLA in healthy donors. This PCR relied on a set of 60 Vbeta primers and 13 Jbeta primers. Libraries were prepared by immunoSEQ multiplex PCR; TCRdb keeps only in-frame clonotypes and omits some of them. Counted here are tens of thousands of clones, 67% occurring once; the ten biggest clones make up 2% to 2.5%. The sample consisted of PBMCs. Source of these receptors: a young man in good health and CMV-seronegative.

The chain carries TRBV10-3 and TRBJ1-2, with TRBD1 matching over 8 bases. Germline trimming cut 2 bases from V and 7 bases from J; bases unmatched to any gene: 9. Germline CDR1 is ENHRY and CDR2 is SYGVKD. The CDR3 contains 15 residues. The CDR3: CAISEIVDRGSGYTF. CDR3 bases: TGTGCCATCAGTGAGATAGTCGACAGGGGATCTGGCTACACCTTC.

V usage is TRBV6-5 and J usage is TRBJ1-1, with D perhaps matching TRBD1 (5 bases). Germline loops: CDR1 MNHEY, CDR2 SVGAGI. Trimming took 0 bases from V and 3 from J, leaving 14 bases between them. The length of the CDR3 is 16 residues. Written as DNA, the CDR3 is TGTGCCAGCAGTTACTCTAAATTGGCAGGGTACACTGAAGCTTTCTTT. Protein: CASSYSKLAGYTEAFF.

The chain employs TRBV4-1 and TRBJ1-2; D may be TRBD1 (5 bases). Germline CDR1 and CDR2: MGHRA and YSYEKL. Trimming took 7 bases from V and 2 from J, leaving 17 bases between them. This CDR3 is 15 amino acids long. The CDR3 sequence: CASTIRRGGNYGYTF. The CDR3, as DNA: TGCGCCAGCACAATTAGGAGGGGCGGAAACTATGGCTACACCTTC.

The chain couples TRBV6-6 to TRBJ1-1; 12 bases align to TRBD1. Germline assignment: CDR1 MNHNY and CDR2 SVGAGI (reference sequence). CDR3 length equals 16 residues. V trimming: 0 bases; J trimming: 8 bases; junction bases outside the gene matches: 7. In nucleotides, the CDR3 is TGTGCCAGCAGTTACTCCCCGGGACAGGGGGCGAAAGAAGCTTTCTTT. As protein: CASSYSPGQGAKEAFF.

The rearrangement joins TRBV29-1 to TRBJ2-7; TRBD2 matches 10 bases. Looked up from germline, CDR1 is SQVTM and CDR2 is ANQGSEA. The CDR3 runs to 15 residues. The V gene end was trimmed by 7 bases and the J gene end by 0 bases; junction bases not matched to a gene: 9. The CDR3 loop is CSALGTSASSYEQYF. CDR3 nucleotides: TGCAGCGCCCTGGGGACTAGCGCCAGCTCCTACGAGCAGTACTTC.

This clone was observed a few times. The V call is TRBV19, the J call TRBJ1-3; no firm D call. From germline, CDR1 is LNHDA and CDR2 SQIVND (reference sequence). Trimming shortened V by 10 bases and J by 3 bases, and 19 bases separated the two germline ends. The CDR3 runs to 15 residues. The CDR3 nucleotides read TGTGCCACTACCGACTTCCCCTTTTTTGGAAACACCATATATTTT. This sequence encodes CATTDFPFFGNTIYF.

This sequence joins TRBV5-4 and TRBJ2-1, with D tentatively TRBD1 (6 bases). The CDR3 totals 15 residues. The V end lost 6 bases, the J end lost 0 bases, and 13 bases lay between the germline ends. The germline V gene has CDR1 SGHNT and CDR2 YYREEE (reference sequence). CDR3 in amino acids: CASTALQGSYNEQFF. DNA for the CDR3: TGTGCCAGCACCGCTTTACAGGGCTCCTACAATGAGCAGTTCTTC.

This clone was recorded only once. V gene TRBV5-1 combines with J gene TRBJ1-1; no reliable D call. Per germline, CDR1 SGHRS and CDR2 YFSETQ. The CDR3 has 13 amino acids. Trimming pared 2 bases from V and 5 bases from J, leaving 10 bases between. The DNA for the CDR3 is TGCGCCAGCAGCTTAATCTGGGCAACTGAAGCTTTCTTT. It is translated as CASSLIWATEAFF.

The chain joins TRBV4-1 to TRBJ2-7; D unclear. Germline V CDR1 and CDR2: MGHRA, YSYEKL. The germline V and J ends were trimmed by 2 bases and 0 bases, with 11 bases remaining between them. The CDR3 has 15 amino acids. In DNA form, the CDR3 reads TGCGCCAGCAGCCAACGTGCGGTCGGCTCCTACGAGCAGTACTTC. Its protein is CASSQRAVGSYEQYF.

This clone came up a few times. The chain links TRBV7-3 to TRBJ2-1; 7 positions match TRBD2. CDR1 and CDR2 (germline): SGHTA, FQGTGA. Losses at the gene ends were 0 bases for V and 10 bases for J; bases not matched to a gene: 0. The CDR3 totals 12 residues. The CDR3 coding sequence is TGTGCCAGCAGCTTAACAGCGGGAGAGCAGTTCTTC. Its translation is CASSLTAGEQFF.

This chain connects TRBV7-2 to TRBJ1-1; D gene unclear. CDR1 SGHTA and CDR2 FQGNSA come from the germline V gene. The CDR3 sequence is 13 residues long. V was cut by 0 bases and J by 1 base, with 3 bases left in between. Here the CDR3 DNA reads TGTGCCAGCAGCTTAGCACAGAACACTGAAGCTTTCTTT. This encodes CASSLAQNTEAFF.

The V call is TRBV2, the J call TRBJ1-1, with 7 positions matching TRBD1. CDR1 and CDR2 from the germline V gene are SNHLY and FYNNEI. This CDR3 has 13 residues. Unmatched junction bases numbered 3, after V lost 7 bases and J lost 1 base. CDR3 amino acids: CASIGQANTEAFF. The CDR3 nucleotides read TGTGCCAGCATTGGACAGGCGAACACTGAAGCTTTCTTT. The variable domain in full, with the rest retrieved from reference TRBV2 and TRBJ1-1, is EPEVTQTPSHQVTQMGQEVILRCVPISNHLYFYWYRQILGQKVEFLVSFYNNEISEKSEIFDDQFSVERPDGSNFTLKIRSTKLEDSAMYFCASIGQANTEAFFGQGTRLTVV.

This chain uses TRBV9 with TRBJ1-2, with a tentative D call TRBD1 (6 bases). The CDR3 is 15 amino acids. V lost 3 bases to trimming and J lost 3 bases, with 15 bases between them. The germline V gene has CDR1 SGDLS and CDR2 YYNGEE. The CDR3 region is CASSGGAGDYYGYTF. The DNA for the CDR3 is TGTGCCAGCAGCGGGGGGGCGGGGGACTACTATGGCTACACCTTC.

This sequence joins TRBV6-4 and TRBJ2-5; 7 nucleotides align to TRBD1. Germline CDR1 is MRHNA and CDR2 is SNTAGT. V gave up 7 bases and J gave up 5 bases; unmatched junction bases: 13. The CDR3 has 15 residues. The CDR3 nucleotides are TGTGCCAGCAAGGGGACAGACCCTCTGCGGGAGACCCAGTACTTC. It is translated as CASKGTDPLRETQYF.

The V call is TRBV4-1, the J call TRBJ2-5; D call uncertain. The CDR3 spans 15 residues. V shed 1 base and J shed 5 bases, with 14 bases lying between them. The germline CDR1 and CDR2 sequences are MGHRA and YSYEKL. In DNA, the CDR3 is TGCGCCAGCAGCCAAGTCGATCAAGCCTGGGAGACCCAGTACTTC. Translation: CASSQVDQAWETQYF.

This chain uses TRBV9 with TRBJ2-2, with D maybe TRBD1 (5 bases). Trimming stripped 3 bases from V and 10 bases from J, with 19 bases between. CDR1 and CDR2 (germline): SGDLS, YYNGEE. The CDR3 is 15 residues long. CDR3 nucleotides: TGTGCCAGCAGCGAGGGGCTGTCTAGGGTGGAGGAGCTGTTTTTT. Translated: CASSEGLSRVEELFF.

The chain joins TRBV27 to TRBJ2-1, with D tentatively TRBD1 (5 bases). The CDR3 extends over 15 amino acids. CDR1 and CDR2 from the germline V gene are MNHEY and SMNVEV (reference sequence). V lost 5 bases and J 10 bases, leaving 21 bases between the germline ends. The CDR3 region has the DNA TGTGCCAGCAGTCCTTCTCGAACAGGATCTTTGGAGCAGTTCTTC. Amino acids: CASSPSRTGSLEQFF.

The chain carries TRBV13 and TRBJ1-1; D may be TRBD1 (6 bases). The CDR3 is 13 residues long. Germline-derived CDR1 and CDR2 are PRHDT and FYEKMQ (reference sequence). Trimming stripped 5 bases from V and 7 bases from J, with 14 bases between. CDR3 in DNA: TGTGCCAGCAGCCCGGACAGTTCCGATGAAGCTTTCTTT. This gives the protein CASSPDSSDEAFF.

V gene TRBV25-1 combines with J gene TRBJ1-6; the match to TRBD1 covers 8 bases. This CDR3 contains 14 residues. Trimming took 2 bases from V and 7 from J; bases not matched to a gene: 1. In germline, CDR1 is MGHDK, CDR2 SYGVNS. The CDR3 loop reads CASSEDRGNSPLHF. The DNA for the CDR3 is TGTGCCAGCAGTGAAGACAGGGGAAATTCACCCCTCCACTTT.